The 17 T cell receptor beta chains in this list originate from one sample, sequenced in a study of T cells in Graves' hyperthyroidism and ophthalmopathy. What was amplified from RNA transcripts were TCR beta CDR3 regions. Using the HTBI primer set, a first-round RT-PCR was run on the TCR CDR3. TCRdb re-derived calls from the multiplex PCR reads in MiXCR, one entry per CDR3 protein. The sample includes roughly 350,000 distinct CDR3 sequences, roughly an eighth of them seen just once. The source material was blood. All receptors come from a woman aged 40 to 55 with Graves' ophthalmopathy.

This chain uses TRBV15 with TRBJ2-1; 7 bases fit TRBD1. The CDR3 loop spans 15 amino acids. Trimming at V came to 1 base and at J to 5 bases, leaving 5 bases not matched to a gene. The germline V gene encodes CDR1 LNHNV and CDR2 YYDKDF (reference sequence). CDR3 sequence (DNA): TGTGCCACCAGCAGAGCACAGGGGAACAACAATGAGCAGTTCTTC. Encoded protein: CATSRAQGNNNEQFF.

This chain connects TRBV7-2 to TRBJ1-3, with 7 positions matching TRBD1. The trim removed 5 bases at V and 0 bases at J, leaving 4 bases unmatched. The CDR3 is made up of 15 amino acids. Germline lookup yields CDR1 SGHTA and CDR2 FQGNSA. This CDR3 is CASSKGQTSGNTIYF. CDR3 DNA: TGTGCCAGCAGCAAGGGACAGACCTCTGGAAACACCATATATTTT.

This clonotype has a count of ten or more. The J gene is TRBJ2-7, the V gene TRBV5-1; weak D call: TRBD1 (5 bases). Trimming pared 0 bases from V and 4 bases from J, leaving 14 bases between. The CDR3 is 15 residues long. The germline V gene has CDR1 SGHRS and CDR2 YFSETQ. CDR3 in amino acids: CASSLAATVEYEQYF. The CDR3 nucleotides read TGCGCCAGCAGCTTGGCGGCGACAGTCGAGTACGAGCAGTACTTC.

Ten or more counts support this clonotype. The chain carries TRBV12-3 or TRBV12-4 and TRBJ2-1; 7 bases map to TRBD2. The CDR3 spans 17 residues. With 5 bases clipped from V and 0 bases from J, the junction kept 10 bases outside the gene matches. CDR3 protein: CASSKRLARGSYNEQFF. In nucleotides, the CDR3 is TGTGCCAGCAGTAAAAGACTAGCTCGGGGCTCCTACAATGAGCAGTTCTTC.

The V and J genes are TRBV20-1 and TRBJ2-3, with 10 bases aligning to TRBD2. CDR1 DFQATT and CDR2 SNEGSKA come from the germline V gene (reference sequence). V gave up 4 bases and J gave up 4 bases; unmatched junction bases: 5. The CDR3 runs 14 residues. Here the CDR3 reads CSAKRGGRADTQYF. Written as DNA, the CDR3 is TGCAGTGCTAAGCGGGGGGGCCGGGCAGATACGCAGTATTTT.

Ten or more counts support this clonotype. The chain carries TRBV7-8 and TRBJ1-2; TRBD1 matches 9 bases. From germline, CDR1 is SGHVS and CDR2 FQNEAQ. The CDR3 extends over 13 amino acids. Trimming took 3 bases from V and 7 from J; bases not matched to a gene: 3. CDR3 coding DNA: TGTGCCAGCAGCTTGGGACAGGGCTCTGGCTACACCTTC. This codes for CASSLGQGSGYTF.

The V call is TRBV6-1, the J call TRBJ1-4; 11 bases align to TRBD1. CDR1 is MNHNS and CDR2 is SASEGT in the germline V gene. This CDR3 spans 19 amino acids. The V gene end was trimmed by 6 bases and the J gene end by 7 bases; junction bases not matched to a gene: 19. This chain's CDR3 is CASRLSRDRGNEWSEKLFF. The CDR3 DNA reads TGTGCCAGCAGGCTCTCCCGGGACAGGGGGAATGAGTGGAGTGAAAAACTGTTTTTT.

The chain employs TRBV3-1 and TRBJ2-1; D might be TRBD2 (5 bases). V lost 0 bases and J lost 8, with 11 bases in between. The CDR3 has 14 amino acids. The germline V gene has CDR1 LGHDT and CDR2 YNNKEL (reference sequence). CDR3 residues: CASSQDLVAHEQFF. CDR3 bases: TGTGCCAGCAGCCAAGATTTGGTAGCGCATGAGCAGTTCTTC.

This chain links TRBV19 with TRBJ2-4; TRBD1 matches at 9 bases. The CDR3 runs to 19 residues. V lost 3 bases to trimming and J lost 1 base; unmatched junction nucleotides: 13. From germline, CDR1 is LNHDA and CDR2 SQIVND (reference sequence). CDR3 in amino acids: CASSILGQGSFSAKNIQYF. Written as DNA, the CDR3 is TGTGCCAGTAGTATTCTGGGACAGGGTTCTTTTTCGGCCAAAAACATTCAGTACTTC.

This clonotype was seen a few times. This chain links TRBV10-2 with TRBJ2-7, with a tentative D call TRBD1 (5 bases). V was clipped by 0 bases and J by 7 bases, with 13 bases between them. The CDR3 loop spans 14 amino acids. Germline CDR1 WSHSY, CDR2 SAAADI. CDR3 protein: CASSESRADMEQYF. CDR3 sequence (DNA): TGCGCCAGCAGTGAGTCCAGGGCAGATATGGAGCAGTACTTC.

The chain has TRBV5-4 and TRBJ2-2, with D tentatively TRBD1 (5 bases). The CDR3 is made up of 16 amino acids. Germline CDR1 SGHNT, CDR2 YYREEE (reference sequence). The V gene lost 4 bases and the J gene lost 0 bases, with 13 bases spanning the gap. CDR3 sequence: CASSRGALANTGELFF. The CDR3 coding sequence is TGTGCCAGCAGCCGTGGGGCACTGGCGAACACCGGGGAGCTGTTTTTT.

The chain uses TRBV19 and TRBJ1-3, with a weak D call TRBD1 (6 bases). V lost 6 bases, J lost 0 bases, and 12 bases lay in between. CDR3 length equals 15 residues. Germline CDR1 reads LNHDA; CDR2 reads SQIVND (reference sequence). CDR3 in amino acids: CASRWDTDSGNTIYF. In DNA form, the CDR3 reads TGTGCCAGTAGGTGGGACACGGACTCTGGAAACACCATATATTTT.

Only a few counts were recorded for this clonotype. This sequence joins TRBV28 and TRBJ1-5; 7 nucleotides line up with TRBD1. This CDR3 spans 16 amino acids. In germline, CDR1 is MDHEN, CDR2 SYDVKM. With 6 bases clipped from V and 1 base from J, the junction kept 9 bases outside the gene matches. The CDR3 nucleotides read TGTGCCAGCAGGTCCTCCAAGACAGGGAGCAATCAGCCCCAGCATTTT. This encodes CASRSSKTGSNQPQHF. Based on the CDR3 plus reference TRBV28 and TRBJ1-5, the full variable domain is DVKVTQSSRYLVKRTGEKVFLECVQDMDHENMFWYRQDPGLGLRLIYFSYDVKMKEKGDIPEGYSVSREKKERFSLILESASTNQTSMYLCASRSSKTGSNQPQHFGDGTRLSIL.

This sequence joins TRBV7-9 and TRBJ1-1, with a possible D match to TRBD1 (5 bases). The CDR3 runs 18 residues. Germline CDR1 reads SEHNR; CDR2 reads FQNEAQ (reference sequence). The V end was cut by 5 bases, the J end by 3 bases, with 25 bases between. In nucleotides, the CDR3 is TGTGCCAGCAGCAGCCGGCGTCGGGGACGTCGTCTCCACACTGAAGCTTTCTTT. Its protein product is CASSSRRRGRRLHTEAFF.

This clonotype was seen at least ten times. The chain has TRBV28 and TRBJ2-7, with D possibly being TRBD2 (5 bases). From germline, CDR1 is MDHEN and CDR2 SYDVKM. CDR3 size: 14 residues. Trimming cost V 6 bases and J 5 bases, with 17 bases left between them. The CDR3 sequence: CASSLRPGFNEQYF. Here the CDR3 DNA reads TGTGCCAGCAGCCTCCGGCCGGGGTTCAACGAGCAGTACTTC.

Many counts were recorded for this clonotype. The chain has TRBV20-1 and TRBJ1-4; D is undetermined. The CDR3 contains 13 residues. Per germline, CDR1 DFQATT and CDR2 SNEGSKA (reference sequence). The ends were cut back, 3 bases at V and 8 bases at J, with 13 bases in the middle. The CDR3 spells CSASDFRGEKLFF. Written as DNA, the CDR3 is TGCAGTGCTAGCGATTTCCGGGGAGAAAAACTGTTTTTT.

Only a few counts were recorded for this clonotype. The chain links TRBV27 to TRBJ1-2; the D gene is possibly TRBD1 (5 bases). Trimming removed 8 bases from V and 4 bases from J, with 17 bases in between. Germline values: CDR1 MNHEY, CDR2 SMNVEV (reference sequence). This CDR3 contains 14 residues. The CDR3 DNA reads TGTGCCAGCTGGGGCGGGGCCGACCTCTATGGCTACACCTTC. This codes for CASWGGADLYGYTF.